The source of this T cell receptor beta chain is a study of cytomegalovirus exposure and HLA in healthy donors. Study-level results: In a later analysis, 15,000 to 20,000 TCR beta sequences were associated with HLA alleles at 0.05 false discovery rate. The authors listed roughly 150 TCR beta chains as cytomegalovirus-associated.

The PCR used 60 Vbeta and 13 Jbeta primers. Profiling relied on immunoSEQ multiplex PCR, and the TCRdb table lists in-frame clones only, not all of them. The sample comprises under 150,000 clones, 75% to 85% of which are singletons, and about 4.5% rests with the top ten. Worth noting for this clone: The target antigen is unknown.

This TCR came from a man younger than 45 in good health and CMV-seropositive. What was sequenced was PBMCs.

The DNA of the CDR3 is TGTGCCAGCAGCGACTCCGGGACTCGAGTCTCTGGGGCCAACGTCCTGACTTTC. Translation: CASSDSGTRVSGANVLTF. The genes are TRBV13 and TRBJ2-6; D possibly corresponds to TRBD2 (6 bases). Trimming left V 5 bases short and J 0 bases short, with 17 bases between. CDR1 PRHDT and CDR2 FYEKMQ come from the germline V gene (reference sequence). The CDR3 is 18 residues long.